This T cell receptor beta chain is drawn from a study of blood T cell repertoires in COVID-19. Study context: From T cells, B-cell-depleted T cells, or PBMCs came the material, which was cDNA or gDNA.

Repertoires were generated with immunoSEQ multiplex PCR, while TCRdb's copy carries only in-frame clones and drops some. The sample has 90,000 to 150,000 clones; about 85% are singletons. This sequence was found in an older man with acute or convalescent COVID-19. Sequenced sample: peripheral blood.

The CDR3, as DNA: TGTGCCAGTAGCCGGGGGGCAGCGGCCAAAAACATTCAGTACTTC. As protein: CASSRGAAAKNIQYF. This chain joins TRBV19 and TRBJ2-4, with TRBD2 as a possible D gene (7 bases). CDR1 is LNHDA, CDR2 SQIVND, per germline (reference sequence). The CDR3 sequence is 15 residues long. Trimming took 6 bases from V and 1 from J, leaving 13 bases between them. Using reference TRBV19 and TRBJ2-4 for the parts outside the CDR3, the full variable domain is DGGITQSPKYLFRKEGQNVTLSCEQNLNHDAMYWYRQDPGQGLRLIYYSQIVNDFQKGDIAEGYSVSREKKESFPLTVTSAQKNPTAFYLCASSRGAAAKNIQYFGAGTRLSVL.